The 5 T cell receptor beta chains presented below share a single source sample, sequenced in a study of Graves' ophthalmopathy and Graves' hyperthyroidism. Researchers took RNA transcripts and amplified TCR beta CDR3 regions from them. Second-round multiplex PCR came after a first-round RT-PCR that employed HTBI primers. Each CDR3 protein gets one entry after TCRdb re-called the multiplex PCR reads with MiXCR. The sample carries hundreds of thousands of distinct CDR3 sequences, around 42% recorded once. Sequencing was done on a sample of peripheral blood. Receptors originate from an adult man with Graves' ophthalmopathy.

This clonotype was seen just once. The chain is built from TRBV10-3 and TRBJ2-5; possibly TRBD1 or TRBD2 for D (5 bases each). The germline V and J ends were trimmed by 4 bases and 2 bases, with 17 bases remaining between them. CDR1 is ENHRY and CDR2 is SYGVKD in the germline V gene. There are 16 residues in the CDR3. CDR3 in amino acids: CAISGDDSDPQETQYF. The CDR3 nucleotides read TGTGCCATCAGTGGGGACGACAGCGACCCTCAAGAGACCCAGTACTTC.

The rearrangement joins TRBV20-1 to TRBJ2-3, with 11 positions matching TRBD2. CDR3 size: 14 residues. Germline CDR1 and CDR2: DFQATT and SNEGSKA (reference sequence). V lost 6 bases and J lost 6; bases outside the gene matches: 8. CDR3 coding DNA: TGCAGTGCCGTTAGCGGGGGGGCCCAGGATACGCAGTATTTT. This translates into CSAVSGGAQDTQYF.

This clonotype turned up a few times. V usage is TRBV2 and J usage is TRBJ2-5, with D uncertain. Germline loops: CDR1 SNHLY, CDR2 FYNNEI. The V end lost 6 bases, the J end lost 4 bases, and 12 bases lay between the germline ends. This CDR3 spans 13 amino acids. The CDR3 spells CASRERVLETQYF. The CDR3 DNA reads TGTGCCAGCAGGGAGAGAGTTTTAGAGACCCAGTACTTC.

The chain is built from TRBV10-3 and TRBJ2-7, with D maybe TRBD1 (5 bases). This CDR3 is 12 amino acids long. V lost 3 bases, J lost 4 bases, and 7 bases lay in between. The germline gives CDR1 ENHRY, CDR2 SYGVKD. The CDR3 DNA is TGTGCCATCAGTGAAGGGGTATACGAGCAGTACTTC. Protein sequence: CAISEGVYEQYF.

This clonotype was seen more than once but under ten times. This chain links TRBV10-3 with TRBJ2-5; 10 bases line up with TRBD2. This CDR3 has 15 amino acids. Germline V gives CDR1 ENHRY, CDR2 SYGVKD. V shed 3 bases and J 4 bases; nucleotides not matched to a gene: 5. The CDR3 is CAISEGSGGPETQYF. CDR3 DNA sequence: TGTGCCATCAGTGAAGGTAGCGGGGGGCCAGAGACCCAGTACTTC.